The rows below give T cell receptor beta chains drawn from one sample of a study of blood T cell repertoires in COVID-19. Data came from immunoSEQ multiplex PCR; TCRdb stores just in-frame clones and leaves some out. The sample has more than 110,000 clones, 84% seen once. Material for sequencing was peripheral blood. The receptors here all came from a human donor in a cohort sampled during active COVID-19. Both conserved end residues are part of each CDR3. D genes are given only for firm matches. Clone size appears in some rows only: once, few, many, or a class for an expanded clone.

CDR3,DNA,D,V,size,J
CAISESRAGAVEQFF,TGTGCCATCAGTGAGTCAAGAGCGGGAGCTGTGGAGCAGTTCTTC,TRBD2,TRBV10-3,once,TRBJ2-1
CASSLGVEVINTEAFF,TGTGCCAGCAGCCTAGGGGTAGAGGTCATAAACACTGAAGCTTTCTTT,.,TRBV6-6,.,TRBJ1-1
CASSRLANYGYTF,TGTGCCAGCAGTAGGTTAGCCAACTATGGCTACACCTTC,.,TRBV6-5,.,TRBJ1-2
CASSSGQANSYEQYF,TGTGCCAGCAGCTCCGGACAGGCCAATTCCTACGAGCAGTACTTC,TRBD1,TRBV11-3,.,TRBJ2-7
CASSYLGGEEAFF,TGTGCCAGCAGTTACTTAGGGGGCGAAGAAGCTTTCTTT,TRBD1,TRBV6-5,.,TRBJ1-1
CASRSGGPLHF,TGTGCCAGCAGATCGGGGGGACCCCTCCACTTT,.,TRBV7-2,few,TRBJ1-6
CASRDTPNTEAFF,TGCGCCAGCCGGGACACGCCGAACACTGAAGCTTTCTTT,.,TRBV5-1,.,TRBJ1-1
CASSRIQGNNSPLHF,TGTGCCAGCAGCCGGATCCAGGGGAATAATTCACCCCTCCACTTT,.,TRBV3-1/TRBV3-2,few,TRBJ1-6
CASSVAGGAAYEQYF,TGCGCCAGCAGCGTGGCGGGGGGCGCCGCCTACGAGCAGTACTTC,TRBD2,TRBV5-1,.,TRBJ2-7
CASGLNQNSPLHF,TGTGCTAGTGGTTTGAATCAGAATTCACCCCTCCACTTT,.,TRBV12-5,.,TRBJ1-6
CASSLLTGNTIYF,TGTGCCAGCAGCTTATTAACTGGAAACACCATATATTTT,.,TRBV7-2,.,TRBJ1-3
CASSRTGPRGYGYTF,TGTGCCAGCAGCCGGACAGGGCCCCGAGGCTATGGCTACACCTTC,TRBD1,TRBV7-9,once,TRBJ1-2
CASTGGNYGYTF,TGTGCCTCCACGGGGGGTAACTATGGCTACACCTTC,.,TRBV12-3/TRBV12-4,few,TRBJ1-2
CASSATRGTQYF,TGTGCCAGCAGTGCCACCCGGGGGACCCAGTACTTC,.,TRBV25-1,once,TRBJ2-5
CASSRAGGHGEQYF,TGTGCCAGCAGCCGGGCGGGGGGGCATGGCGAGCAGTACTTC,TRBD2,TRBV11-3,.,TRBJ2-7
CASSLERAGELFF,TGCGCCAGCAGCTTGGAGCGCGCCGGGGAGCTGTTTTTT,.,TRBV5-1,.,TRBJ2-2
CASSSDYNEQFF,TGTGCCAGCAGTTCAGACTACAATGAGCAGTTCTTC,.,TRBV6-2/TRBV6-3,few,TRBJ2-1
CASSQGWNTEAFF,TGTGCCAGCAGCCAGGGGTGGAACACTGAAGCTTTCTTT,.,TRBV7-9,.,TRBJ1-1
CASSSDRYNSPLHF,TGCGCCAGCAGCTCGGACAGATATAATTCACCCCTCCACTTT,.,TRBV5-1,.,TRBJ1-6
CASSLSPRGSGGNNEQFF,TGTGCCAGCAGCTTAAGCCCCAGGGGGAGCGGGGGAAACAATGAGCAGTTCTTC,.,TRBV7-3,.,TRBJ2-1
CASSSYRDSKTQYF,TGTGCCAGCAGCTCCTATCGGGATTCAAAGACCCAGTACTTC,.,TRBV5-6,.,TRBJ2-5
CASSPDHGQVTGQLGFF,TGTGCCAGCAGCCCAGACCACGGACAGGTAACAGGACAGTTGGGGTTCTTC,TRBD1,TRBV28,.,TRBJ2-1
CAWSAGLAGTNEQFF,TGTGCCTGGAGTGCCGGACTAGCGGGAACCAATGAGCAGTTCTTC,TRBD2,TRBV30,.,TRBJ2-1
CASSQQAGLGYTF,TGCGCCAGCAGCCAACAGGCAGGGCTTGGCTACACCTTC,.,TRBV5-1,.,TRBJ1-2
CASSQDTGGWETQYF,TGCGCCAGCAGCCAAGATACAGGGGGTTGGGAGACCCAGTACTTC,TRBD1,TRBV4-3,.,TRBJ2-5
CASSKGLAVLNEQFF,TGTGCCAGCAGTAAAGGACTAGCGGTCCTCAATGAGCAGTTCTTC,TRBD2,TRBV27,.,TRBJ2-1
CASSLASSGGNTQYF,TGTGCCAGCAGCTTAGCTTCTAGCGGGGGGAATACGCAGTATTTT,TRBD2,TRBV7-6,.,TRBJ2-3
CASSPGLAGTYTGELFF,TGTGCCAGCTCACCGGGACTAGCGGGAACGTACACCGGGGAGCTGTTTTTT,TRBD2,TRBV18,.,TRBJ2-2
CASSAGGDEKLFF,TGTGCCAGCAGCGCCGGAGGGGATGAAAAACTGTTTTTT,.,TRBV9,.,TRBJ1-4
CASSHEGQGARGYTF,TGTGCCAGCAGCCACGAGGGACAGGGGGCGCGAGGCTACACCTTC,TRBD1,TRBV3-1/TRBV3-2,.,TRBJ1-2
CASSQDRGAAEAFF,TGCGCCAGCAGCCAAGATCGGGGGGCGGCGGAAGCTTTCTTT,.,TRBV4-3,.,TRBJ1-1